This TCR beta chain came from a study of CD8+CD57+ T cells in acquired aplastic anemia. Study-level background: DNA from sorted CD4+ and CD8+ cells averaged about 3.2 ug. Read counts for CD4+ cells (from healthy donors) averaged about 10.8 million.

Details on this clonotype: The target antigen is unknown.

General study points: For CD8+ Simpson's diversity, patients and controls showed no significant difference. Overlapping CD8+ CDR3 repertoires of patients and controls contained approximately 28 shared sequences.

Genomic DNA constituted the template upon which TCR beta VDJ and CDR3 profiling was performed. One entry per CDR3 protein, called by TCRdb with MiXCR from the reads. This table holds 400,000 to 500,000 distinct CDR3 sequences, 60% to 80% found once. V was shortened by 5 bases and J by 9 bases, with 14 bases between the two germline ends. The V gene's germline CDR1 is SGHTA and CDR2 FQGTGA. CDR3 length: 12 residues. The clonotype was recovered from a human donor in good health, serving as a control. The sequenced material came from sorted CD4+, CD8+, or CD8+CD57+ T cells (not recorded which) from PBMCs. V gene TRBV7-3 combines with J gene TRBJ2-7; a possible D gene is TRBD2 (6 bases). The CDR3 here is CASSTGRRGQYF. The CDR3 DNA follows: TGTGCCAGCAGCACCGGGAGAAGGGGGCAGTACTTC.